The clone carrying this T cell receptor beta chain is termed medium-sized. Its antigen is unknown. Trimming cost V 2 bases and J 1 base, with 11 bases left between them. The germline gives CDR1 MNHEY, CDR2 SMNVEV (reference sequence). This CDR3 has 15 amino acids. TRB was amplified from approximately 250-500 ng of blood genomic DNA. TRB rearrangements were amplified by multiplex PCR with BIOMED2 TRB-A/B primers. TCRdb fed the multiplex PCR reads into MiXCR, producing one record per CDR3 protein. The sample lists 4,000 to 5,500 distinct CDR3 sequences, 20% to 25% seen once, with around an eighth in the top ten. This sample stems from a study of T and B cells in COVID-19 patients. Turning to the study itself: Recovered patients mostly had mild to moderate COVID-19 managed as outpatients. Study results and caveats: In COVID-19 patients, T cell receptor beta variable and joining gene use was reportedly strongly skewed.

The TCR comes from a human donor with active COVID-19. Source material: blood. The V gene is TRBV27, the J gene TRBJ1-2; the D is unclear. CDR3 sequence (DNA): TGTGCCAGCAGTTTAGCGGCGACCCTTAACTATGGCTACACCTTC. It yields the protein CASSLAATLNYGYTF.